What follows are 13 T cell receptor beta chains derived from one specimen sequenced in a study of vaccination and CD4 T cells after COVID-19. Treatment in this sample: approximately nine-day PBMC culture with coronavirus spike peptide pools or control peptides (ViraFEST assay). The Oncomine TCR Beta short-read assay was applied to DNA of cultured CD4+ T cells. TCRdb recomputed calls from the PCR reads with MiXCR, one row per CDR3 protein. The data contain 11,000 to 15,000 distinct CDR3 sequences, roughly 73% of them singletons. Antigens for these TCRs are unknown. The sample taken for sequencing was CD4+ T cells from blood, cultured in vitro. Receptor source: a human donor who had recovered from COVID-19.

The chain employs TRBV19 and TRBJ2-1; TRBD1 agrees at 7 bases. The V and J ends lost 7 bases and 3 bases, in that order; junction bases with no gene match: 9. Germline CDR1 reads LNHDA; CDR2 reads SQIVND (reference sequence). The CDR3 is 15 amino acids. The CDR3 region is CASIDGAGGYNEQFF. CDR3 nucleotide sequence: TGTGCCAGTATCGACGGGGCAGGGGGCTACAATGAGCAGTTCTTC.

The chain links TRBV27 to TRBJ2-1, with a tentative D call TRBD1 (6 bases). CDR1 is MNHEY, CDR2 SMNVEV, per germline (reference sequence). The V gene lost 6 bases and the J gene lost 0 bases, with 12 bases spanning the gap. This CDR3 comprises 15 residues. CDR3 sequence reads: CASSRTGLSYNEQFF. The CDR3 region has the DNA TGTGCCAGCAGCAGAACAGGGCTCTCCTACAATGAGCAGTTCTTC.

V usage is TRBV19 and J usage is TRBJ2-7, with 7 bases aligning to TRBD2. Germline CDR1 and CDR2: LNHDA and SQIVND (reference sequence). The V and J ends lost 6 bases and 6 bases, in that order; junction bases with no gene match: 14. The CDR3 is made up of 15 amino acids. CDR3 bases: TGTGCCAGTAGGTCCGGGTCGGGAGGCGATCGCGAGCAGTACTTC. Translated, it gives CASRSGSGGDREQYF.

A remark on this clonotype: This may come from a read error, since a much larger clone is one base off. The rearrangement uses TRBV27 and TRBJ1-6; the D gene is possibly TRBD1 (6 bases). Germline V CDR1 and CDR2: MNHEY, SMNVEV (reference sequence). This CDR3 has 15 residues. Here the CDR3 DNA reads TGTGCCAGCGGTTTAGTGGGACAATTGAATTCACCCCTCCACTTT. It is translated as CASGLVGQLNSPLHF.

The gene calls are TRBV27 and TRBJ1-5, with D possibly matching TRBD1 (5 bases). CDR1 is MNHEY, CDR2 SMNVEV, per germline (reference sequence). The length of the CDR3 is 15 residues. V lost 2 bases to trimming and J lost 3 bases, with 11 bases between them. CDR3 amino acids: CASSLIGANNQPQHF. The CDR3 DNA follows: TGTGCCAGCAGTTTAATAGGGGCCAACAATCAGCCCCAGCATTTT.

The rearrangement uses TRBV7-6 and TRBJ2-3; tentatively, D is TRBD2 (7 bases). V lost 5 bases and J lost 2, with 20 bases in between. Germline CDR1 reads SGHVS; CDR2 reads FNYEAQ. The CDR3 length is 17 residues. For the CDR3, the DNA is TGTGCCAGCAGCGCGGGGGCGGGCAGGAGCCCCACAGATACGCAGTATTTT. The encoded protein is CASSAGAGRSPTDTQYF.

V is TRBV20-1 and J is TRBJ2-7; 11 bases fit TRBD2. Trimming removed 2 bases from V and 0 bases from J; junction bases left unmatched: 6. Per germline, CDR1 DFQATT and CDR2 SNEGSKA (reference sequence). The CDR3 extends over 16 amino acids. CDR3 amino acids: CSARPTSGGFSYEQYF. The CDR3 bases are TGCAGTGCTAGACCTACTAGCGGGGGTTTCTCCTACGAGCAGTACTTC.

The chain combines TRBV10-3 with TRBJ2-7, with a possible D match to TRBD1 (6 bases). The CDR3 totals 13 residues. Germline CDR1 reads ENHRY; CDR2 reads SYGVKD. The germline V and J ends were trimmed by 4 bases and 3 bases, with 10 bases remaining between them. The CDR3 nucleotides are TGTGCCATCAGTGTAGGACAGAACTACGAGCAGTACTTC. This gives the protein CAISVGQNYEQYF.

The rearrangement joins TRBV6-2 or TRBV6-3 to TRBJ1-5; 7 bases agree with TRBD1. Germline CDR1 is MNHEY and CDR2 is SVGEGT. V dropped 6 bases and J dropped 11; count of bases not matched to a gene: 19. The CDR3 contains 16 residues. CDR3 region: CASRYNTDRAGGAQHF. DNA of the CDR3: TGTGCCAGCAGATATAATACAGACAGGGCCGGTGGGGCCCAGCATTTT.

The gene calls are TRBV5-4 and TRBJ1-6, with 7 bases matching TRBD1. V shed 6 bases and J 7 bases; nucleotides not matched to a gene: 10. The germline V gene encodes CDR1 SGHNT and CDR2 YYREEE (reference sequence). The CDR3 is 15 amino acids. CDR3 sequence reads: CASKRPTGPNSPLHF. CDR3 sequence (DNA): TGTGCCAGCAAGCGACCGACAGGGCCGAATTCACCCCTCCACTTT. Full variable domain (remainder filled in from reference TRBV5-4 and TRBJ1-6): ETGVTQSPTHLIKTRGQQVTLRCSSQSGHNTVSWYQQALGQGPQFIFQYYREEENGRGNFPPRFSGLQFPNYSSELNVNALELDDSALYLCASKRPTGPNSPLHFGNGTRLTVT.

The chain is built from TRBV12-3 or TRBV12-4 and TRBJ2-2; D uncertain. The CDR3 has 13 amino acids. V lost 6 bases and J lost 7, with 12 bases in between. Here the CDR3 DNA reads TGTGCCAGCAGGGACCAGGCTAGCGGGGAGCTGTTTTTT. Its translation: CASRDQASGELFF.

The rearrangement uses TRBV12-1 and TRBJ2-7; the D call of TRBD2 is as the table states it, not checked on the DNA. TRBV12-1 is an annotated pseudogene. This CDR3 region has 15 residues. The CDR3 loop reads CASGQEIAGHHEQYF. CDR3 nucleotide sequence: TGTGCCAGCGGACAAGAGATAGCGGGCCATCACGAGCAGTACTTC.

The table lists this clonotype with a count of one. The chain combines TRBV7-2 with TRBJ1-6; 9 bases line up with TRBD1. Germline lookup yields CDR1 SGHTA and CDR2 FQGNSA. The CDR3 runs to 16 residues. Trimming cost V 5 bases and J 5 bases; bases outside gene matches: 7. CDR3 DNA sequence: TGTGCCAGCAGCGCTAGGACAGGGGCGAATAATTCACCCCTCCACTTT. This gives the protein CASSARTGANNSPLHF.